The rows below give T cell receptor beta chains drawn from one sample of a study of cytomegalovirus exposure and HLA in healthy donors. The table came from immunoSEQ multiplex PCR; TCRdb's copy has only in-frame clones and leaves some out. The sample lists about 130,000 clones, 81% occurring once. The sample comprised PBMCs. Receptors originate from a young man in good health and CMV-seronegative. Both conserved end residues are part of each CDR3. A D gene is named only where the DNA matches it firmly. The size of a clone is reported for some rows only, either as once, few or many, or as a class for expanded clones.

length	D	V	J	size	DNA	CDR3
15	NA	TRBV2	TRBJ1-2	NA	TGTGCCAGCAGTGAATCTGTCAGGGATGACTATGGCTACACCTTC	CASSESVRDDYGYTF
13	TRBD1	TRBV18	TRBJ2-7	NA	TGTGCCAGCTCACCGACAGGGAGCTACGAGCAGTACTTC	CASSPTGSYEQYF
13	TRBD2	TRBV6-6	TRBJ2-5	NA	TGTGCCAGCTGGTTGCGGGGGCAAGAGACCCAGTACTTC	CASWLRGQETQYF
14	NA	TRBV19	TRBJ1-5	NA	TGTGCCAGTAGCGCAGGAAATAGCAATCAGCCCCAGCATTTT	CASSAGNSNQPQHF
18	NA	TRBV7-9	TRBJ1-3	few	TGTGCCAGCAGCTTAAACTTCGGCGGGAAGAGCTCTGGAAACACCATATATTTT	CASSLNFGGKSSGNTIYF
14	NA	TRBV6-1	TRBJ1-2	NA	TGTGCCAGCAGTGAAGGCCAAGCCCTTCGGGGCTACACCTTC	CASSEGQALRGYTF
14	NA	TRBV11-2	TRBJ2-2	NA	TGTGCCAGCATTAAGCCGAGGAACACCGGGGAGCTGTTTTTT	CASIKPRNTGELFF
13	NA	TRBV15	TRBJ1-5	NA	TGTGCCACCCGGACCAGGGAAGGCCAGCCCCAGCATTTT	CATRTREGQPQHF
13	NA	TRBV19	TRBJ1-5	NA	TGTGCCAGTAAACGAGGGGGTGATCAGCCCCAGCATTTT	CASKRGGDQPQHF
15	TRBD1	TRBV14	TRBJ2-1	NA	TGTGCCAGCAGCCCCCGGGACAGACTTTACAATGAGCAGTTCTTC	CASSPRDRLYNEQFF
12	TRBD1	TRBV29-1	TRBJ2-7	NA	TGCAGCGTTAGACAGGGGGCCTACGAGCAGTACTTC	CSVRQGAYEQYF
17	TRBD1	TRBV11-2	TRBJ1-3	NA	TGTGCCAGCAGACCCCTCCGGGACAGGGCGGCAGGAAACACCATATATTTT	CASRPLRDRAAGNTIYF
14	NA	TRBV10-1	TRBJ2-1	few	TGCGCCAGCAGTCCCCCGCAGGGCTCGGCTGAGCAGTTCTTC	CASSPPQGSAEQFF
14	NA	TRBV6-6	TRBJ2-7	NA	TGTGCCAGCAGGGAAGGGGTCGGTAGCTACGAGCAGTACTTC	CASREGVGSYEQYF
13	TRBD1	TRBV6-1	TRBJ1-1	NA	TGTGCCAGCACTGCCGGGACAGGCTTGGTAGCTTTCTTT	CASTAGTGLVAFF
14	TRBD2	TRBV6-5	TRBJ2-7	NA	TGTGCCAGCAGAAGCGGGACTTCCTCCTACGAGCAGTACTTC	CASRSGTSSYEQYF
15	TRBD1	TRBV12-5	TRBJ1-1	NA	TGTGCTAGTGGTTTGGTACCAGGGGGGAACACTGAAGCTTTCTTT	CASGLVPGGNTEAFF
12	NA	TRBV7-6	TRBJ2-1	once	TGTGCCAGCAGCTTAGTTTTTGGCGAGCAGTTCTTC	CASSLVFGEQFF
18	TRBD1	TRBV6-4	TRBJ2-7	once	TGTGCCAGCAGTTCTACCCGGGACAGGCTACGCTACCCTTACGAGCAGTACTTC	CASSSTRDRLRYPYEQYF
14	NA	TRBV4-3	TRBJ1-2	once	TGCGCCAGCAGCCAAGATAGCAGGGAGGGTGGCTACACCTTC	CASSQDSREGGYTF
11	NA	TRBV4-1	TRBJ2-4	NA	TGCGCCAGCAGCCCAGGGTACATTCAGTACTTC	CASSPGYIQYF
15	NA	TRBV1	TRBJ2-7	NA	TGCACCAGCAGCCAAGATGGCGGGACAGCTTACGAGCAGTACTTC	CTSSQDGGTAYEQYF
13	NA	TRBV7-2	TRBJ1-6	NA	TGTGCCAGCAGCAATAGGGGGAATTCACCCCTCCACTTT	CASSNRGNSPLHF
15	NA	TRBV19	TRBJ2-2	NA	TGTGCCAGTAGTATTCAGGGGGGATTGGTCGGGGAGCTGTTTTTT	CASSIQGGLVGELFF
20	NA	TRBV28	TRBJ2-6	NA	TGTGCCAGCAGTTTGTTAGCCGGTTGGCAGGGGAAGGTTGGGGCCAACGTCCTGACTTTC	CASSLLAGWQGKVGANVLTF
16	NA	TRBV10-3	TRBJ1-1	NA	TGTGCCATCAGTAGCTTACTGAGGACTAAAAACACTGAAGCTTTCTTT	CAISSLLRTKNTEAFF
14	NA	TRBV5-1	TRBJ2-4	NA	TGCGCCAGCAGCGAAACAGGGCCCTTGGACATTCAGTACTTC	CASSETGPLDIQYF
13	TRBD1	TRBV7-8	TRBJ2-7	NA	TGTGCCAGCAGCTCCACGACAGGGCTCGGGGAGTACTTC	CASSSTTGLGEYF
16	TRBD2	TRBV7-3	TRBJ2-5	few	TGTGCCAGCAGCTTAGAAGCGGGGGGGCCGCAAGAGACCCAGTACTTC	CASSLEAGGPQETQYF
13	NA	TRBV30	TRBJ1-1	NA	TGTGCCTGGAGTGTAGGGGGGGCGTCTGAAGCTTTCTTT	CAWSVGGASEAFF
15	TRBD1	TRBV27	TRBJ2-6	once	TGTGCCAGCAGTCGACAGGGAGCCGGGGCCAACGTCCTGACTTTC	CASSRQGAGANVLTF
13	NA	TRBV27	TRBJ2-4	NA	TGTGCCAGCAGGGACTTAGCCAAAAACATTCAGTACTTC	CASRDLAKNIQYF
18	NA	TRBV5-1	TRBJ1-1	NA	TGCGCCAGCAGCTTGGTGTCCCAGCCAAACCGGGTGAACACTGAAGCTTTCTTT	CASSLVSQPNRVNTEAFF
16	NA	TRBV5-6	TRBJ2-7	NA	TGTGCCAGCAGCGGGGCTCGCACACGGACTACGTTCGAGCAGTACTTC	CASSGARTRTTFEQYF
15	TRBD1	TRBV19	TRBJ1-2	NA	TGTGCCAGTAGTATAGATCCGGGGGACAGGCTCGGCTACACCTTC	CASSIDPGDRLGYTF
15	TRBD1	TRBV10-3	TRBJ1-1	few	TGTGCCATCAGTGAAGGACAGGGGGCGAACACTGAAGCTTTCTTT	CAISEGQGANTEAFF
15	TRBD2	TRBV7-2	TRBJ2-5	NA	TGTGCCAGCAGCTCGCGGGGGGCAAGTTTTGAGACCCAGTACTTC	CASSSRGASFETQYF
15	NA	TRBV7-2	TRBJ2-5	NA	TGTGCCAGCAGCCCCGAACCAGGGCGGCAAGAGACCCAGTACTTC	CASSPEPGRQETQYF
14	NA	TRBV28	TRBJ1-1	NA	TGTGCCAGCAGTTTACCAGGAATGAACACTGAAGCTTTCTTT	CASSLPGMNTEAFF
17	TRBD2	TRBV7-8	TRBJ2-3	once	TGTGCCAGCAGCTTAGGGATACCGGGACTAGACACAGATACGCAGTATTTT	CASSLGIPGLDTDTQYF
16	NA	TRBV5-1	TRBJ2-1	NA	TGCGCCAGCAGCTTTCTTAGCGGAGACTCCTACAATGAGCAGTTCTTC	CASSFLSGDSYNEQFF
12	NA	TRBV2	TRBJ2-2	NA	TGTGCCAGCAGTGAAGACAACGGGGAGCTGTTTTTT	CASSEDNGELFF
18	NA	TRBV9	TRBJ1-3	NA	TGTGCCAGCAGCGCTCAGGGTTCAGGTCCACTCTCTGGAAACACCATATATTTT	CASSAQGSGPLSGNTIYF
12	NA	TRBV4-1	TRBJ2-7	NA	TGCGCCAGCAGACCTCCCGGGGGCGAGCAGTACTTC	CASRPPGGEQYF
13	NA	TRBV13	TRBJ2-7	NA	TGTGCCAGCAGTCCTCCCAGCTCCTACGAGCAGTACTTC	CASSPPSSYEQYF
15	TRBD1	TRBV7-2	TRBJ2-7	NA	TGTGCCAGCAGCTTAGCGGGACAGACGATCTACGAGCAGTACTTC	CASSLAGQTIYEQYF
12	NA	TRBV27	TRBJ2-7	NA	TGTGCCAGCAGTCGAACGGGGTACGAGCAGTACTTC	CASSRTGYEQYF
14	NA	TRBV6-5	TRBJ2-1	NA	TGTGCCAGCGCCAACCCGGAGGGCTACAGTGAGCAGTTCTTC	CASANPEGYSEQFF
14	TRBD2	TRBV6-6	TRBJ2-7	NA	TGTGCCAGCAGTCCCGGGACTAGAGTATACGAGCAGTACTTC	CASSPGTRVYEQYF
16	TRBD1	TRBV6-5	TRBJ1-6	NA	TGTGCCAGCAGTTACTCGACGGGACAGGGTTCTTCACCCCTCCACTTT	CASSYSTGQGSSPLHF
11	NA	TRBV20-1	TRBJ1-2	NA	TGCAGTGCTAGAGACGGGTATGGCTACACCTTC	CSARDGYGYTF
13	TRBD1	TRBV7-9	TRBJ1-1	NA	TGTGCCAGCAGTTTAGACAGGGACACTGAAGCTTTCTTT	CASSLDRDTEAFF
12	NA	TRBV6-1	TRBJ1-4	NA	TGTGCCAGCAGTGTTGAGACTTATATGCTGTTTTTT	CASSVETYMLFF
14	TRBD2	TRBV5-4	TRBJ2-7	NA	TGTGCCAGCAGCTTTAGCGGGGGTCTATACGAGCAGTACTTC	CASSFSGGLYEQYF
12	NA	TRBV7-2	TRBJ1-2	NA	TGTGCCAGCAGCCAGACAGCGTATGGCTACACCTTC	CASSQTAYGYTF